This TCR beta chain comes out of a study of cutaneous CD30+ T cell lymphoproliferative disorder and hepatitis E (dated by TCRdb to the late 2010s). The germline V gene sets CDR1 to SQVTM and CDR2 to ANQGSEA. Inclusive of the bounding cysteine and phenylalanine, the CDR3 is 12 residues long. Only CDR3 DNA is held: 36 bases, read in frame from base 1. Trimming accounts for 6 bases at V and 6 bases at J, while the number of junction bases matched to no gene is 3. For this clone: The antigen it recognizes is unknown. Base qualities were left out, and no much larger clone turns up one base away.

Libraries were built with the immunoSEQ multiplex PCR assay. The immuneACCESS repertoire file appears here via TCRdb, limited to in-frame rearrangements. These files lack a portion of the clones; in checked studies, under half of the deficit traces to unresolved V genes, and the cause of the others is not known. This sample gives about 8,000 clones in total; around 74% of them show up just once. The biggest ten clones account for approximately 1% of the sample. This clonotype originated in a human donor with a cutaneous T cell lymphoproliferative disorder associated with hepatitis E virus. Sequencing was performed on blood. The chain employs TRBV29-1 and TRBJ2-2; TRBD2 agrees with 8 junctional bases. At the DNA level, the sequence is TGCAGCGTCTCGGGGGGGTCCGGGGAGCTGTTTTTT. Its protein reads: CSVSGGSGELFF.